This TCR beta chain was documented in a study of cytomegalovirus exposure and HLA in healthy donors. General study findings and limits: Among TCR beta chains, those listed as cytomegalovirus-associated numbered roughly 150. TCR sequences were mostly rare, though some public TCRs occurred in many donors.

CDR3 length equals 15 residues. V was pared by 8 bases and J by 0 bases, with 6 bases of the junction left unmatched. Germline CDR1 is LNHNV and CDR2 is YYDKDF (reference sequence). Measured with immunoSEQ multiplex PCR; TCRdb has only the in-frame clones, and not every one. The repertoire holds 100,000 to 150,000 clones, around nine tenths seen once, with 1.4% to 1.5% in the top ten. As to this clone: Its specificity is unknown.

The sequenced material came from PBMCs. This clonotype originated in a man aged 25-40 years in good health and CMV-seronegative. The rearrangement links TRBV15 to TRBJ2-3; 9 bases map to TRBD1. The CDR3 here is CATGTGSTSTDTQYF. The DNA for the CDR3 is TGTGCCACCGGGACAGGGAGTACTAGCACAGATACGCAGTATTTT.